This entry concerns a single T cell receptor beta chain. Antigen specificity is unknown. This could be a read error, since a much larger clone is one nucleotide away. V was shortened by 6 bases and J by 3 bases, with 6 bases between the two germline ends. There are 11 residues in the CDR3. CD8+ and CD4+ T cells from blood underwent TCR beta sequencing, which was carried out in a high-throughput format. This record comes from a study of CD8 T cells in Susac syndrome. Study-wide background: Within the group of sequenced Susac syndrome patients, five or six had active disease and roughly eight were in remission. Broader study findings: Within total CD8+ repertoires, 15 to 20 Susac-specific public clones were found, and within CD8+ TEMRA repertoires, roughly 5.

After extraction with the RNeasy kit, roughly 0.45 to 1 ug of the RNA was reverse transcribed using random hexamers. MiXCR, applied by TCRdb to the immunoSEQ multiplex PCR reads, yields one record per CDR3 protein. The sample holds 95,000 to 150,000 distinct CDR3 sequences, around 94% seen once. This TCR derives from a human donor with Susac syndrome. The sample taken for sequencing was CD8+ T cells from PBMCs. This chain joins TRBV12-3 or TRBV12-4 and TRBJ2-7; D gene uncertain. For the CDR3, the DNA is TGTGCCAGCAGCGTAGGCTACGAGCAGTACTTC. Its protein is CASSVGYEQYF.